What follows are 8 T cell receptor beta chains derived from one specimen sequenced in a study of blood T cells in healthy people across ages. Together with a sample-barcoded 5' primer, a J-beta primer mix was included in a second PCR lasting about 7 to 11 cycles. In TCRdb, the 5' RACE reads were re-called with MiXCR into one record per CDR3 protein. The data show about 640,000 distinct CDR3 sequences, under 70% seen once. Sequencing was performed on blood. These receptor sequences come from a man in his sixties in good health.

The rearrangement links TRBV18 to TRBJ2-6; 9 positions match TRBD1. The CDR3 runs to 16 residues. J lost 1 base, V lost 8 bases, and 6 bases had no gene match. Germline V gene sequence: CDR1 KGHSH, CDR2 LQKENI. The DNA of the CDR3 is TGTGCCAGCAGACGGGACAGGGTATCTGGGGCCAACGTCCTGACTTTC. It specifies CASRRDRVSGANVLTF.

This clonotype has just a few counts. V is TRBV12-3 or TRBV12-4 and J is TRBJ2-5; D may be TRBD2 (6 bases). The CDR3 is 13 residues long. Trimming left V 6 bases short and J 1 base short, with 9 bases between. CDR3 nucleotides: TGTGCCAGCAGGCGGGACTTCCAAGAGACCCAGTACTTC. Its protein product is CASRRDFQETQYF.

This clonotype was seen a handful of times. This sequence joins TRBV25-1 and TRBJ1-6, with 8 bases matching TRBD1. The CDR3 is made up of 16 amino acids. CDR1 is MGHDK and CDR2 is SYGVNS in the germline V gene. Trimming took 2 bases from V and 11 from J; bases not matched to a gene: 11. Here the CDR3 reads CASSEARTGSGPPLHF. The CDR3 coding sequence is TGTGCCAGCAGTGAAGCCCGGACAGGGAGCGGCCCACCCCTCCACTTT.

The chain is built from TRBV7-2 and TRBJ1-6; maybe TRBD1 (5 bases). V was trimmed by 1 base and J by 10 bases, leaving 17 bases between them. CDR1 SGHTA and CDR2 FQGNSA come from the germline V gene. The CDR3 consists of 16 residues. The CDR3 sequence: CASSLGAGGTPSPLHF. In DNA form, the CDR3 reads TGTGCCAGCAGCTTAGGGGCTGGTGGGACCCCATCACCCCTCCACTTT. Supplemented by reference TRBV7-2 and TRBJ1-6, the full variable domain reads GAGVSQSPSNKVTEKGKDVELRCDPISGHTALYWYRQSLGQGLEFLIYFQGNSAPDKSGLPSDRFSAERTGGSVSTLTIQRTQQEDSAVYLCASSLGAGGTPSPLHFGNGTRLTVT.

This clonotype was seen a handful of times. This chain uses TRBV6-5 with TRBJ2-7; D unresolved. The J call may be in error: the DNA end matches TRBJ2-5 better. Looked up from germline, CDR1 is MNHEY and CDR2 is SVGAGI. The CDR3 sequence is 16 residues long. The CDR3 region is CASSYQVGTAHETQYF. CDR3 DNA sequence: TGTGCCAGCAGTTACCAAGTTGGAACAGCTCACGAGACCCAGTACTTC.

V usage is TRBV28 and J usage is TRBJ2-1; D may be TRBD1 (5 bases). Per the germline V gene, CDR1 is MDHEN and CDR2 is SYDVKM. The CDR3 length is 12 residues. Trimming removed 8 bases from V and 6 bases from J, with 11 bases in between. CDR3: CASQQVANEQFF. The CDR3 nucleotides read TGTGCCAGCCAACAGGTGGCCAATGAGCAGTTCTTC.

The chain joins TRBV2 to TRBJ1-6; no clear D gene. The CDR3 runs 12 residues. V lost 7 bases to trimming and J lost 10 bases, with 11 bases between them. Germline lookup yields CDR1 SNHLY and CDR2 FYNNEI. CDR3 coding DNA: TGTGCCAGCACCGCTTATGAGTCACCCCTCCACTTT. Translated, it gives CASTAYESPLHF.

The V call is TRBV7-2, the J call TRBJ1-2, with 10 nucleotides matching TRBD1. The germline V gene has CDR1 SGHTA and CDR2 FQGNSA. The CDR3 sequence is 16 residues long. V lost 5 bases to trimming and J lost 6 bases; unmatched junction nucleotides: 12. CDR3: CASSHAWRQGAHGYTF. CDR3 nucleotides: TGTGCCAGCAGCCACGCGTGGCGACAGGGGGCGCATGGCTACACCTTC.